The rows below give T cell receptor beta chains drawn from one sample of a study of blood T cells in healthy people across ages. TCRdb re-analysed the 5' RACE reads in MiXCR, keeping a single row per CDR3 protein. Of more than 900,000 distinct CDR3 sequences listed, 25% to 35% are singletons. The sample was also reused in another study, on T cells of mothers and their children.

Sequenced sample: blood. These TCRs come from a woman in her thirties or forties in good health. The CDR3 runs from the conserved cysteine through the conserved F or W. D genes are given only for firm matches. Clone size is stated in some rows and not others, as once, few, many or a class when expanded.

cdr3_nt	cdr3_aa	d_call	j_call	v_call	clone_size
TGCGCCAGCAGCTTGGCCATCACAGAAGATGGCTACACCTTC	CASSLAITEDGYTF	.	TRBJ1-2	TRBV5-1	few
TGTGCCAGCACCGGGACTAGCGGGGGGGTCTACAATGAGCAGTTCTTC	CASTGTSGGVYNEQFF	TRBD2	TRBJ2-1	TRBV12-3/TRBV12-4	few
TGTGCCAGCAGCCTCGGGACAGGAGTAAACTCCTATTATGGCTACACCTTC	CASSLGTGVNSYYGYTF	TRBD1	TRBJ1-2	TRBV5-5	few
TGTGCCAGCAGTTTGGCCCCGCTATCCCAAGCTTTCTTT	CASSLAPLSQAFF	.	TRBJ1-1	TRBV12-3/TRBV12-4	few
TGTGCCAGCAGCTTAGTCATATCCACTGAAGCTTTCTTT	CASSLVISTEAFF	.	TRBJ1-1	TRBV13	few
TGTGCCACCAGTGGGACTAGCGGGGGGGGGTATGAGCAGTTCTTC	CATSGTSGGGYEQFF	TRBD2	TRBJ2-1	TRBV24-1	.
TGTGCCATCAGTGAACAGGGGACAGATACGCAGTATTTT	CAISEQGTDTQYF	TRBD1	TRBJ2-3	TRBV10-3	few
TGTGCCAGCAGCTTAGGGGGCAGGGGGACAGGGGGTTACAATGAGCAGTTCTTC	CASSLGGRGTGGYNEQFF	TRBD1	TRBJ2-1	TRBV11-2	many
TGTGCCAGCGGCCGAGGTAACGAGCAGTACTTC	CASGRGNEQYF	.	TRBJ2-7	TRBV27	few
TGTGCCAGCAGCTTAGCGCACGACCGAGGACAGTACTTC	CASSLAHDRGQYF	.	TRBJ2-5	TRBV7-2	.
TGTGCCAGCAGCTCAGCGACAGACAATGAGCAGTTCTTC	CASSSATDNEQFF	.	TRBJ2-1	TRBV7-9	many
TGTGCCAGCAGTTCGCTCTCAGGGTCTGCTACCTACGAGCAGTACTTC	CASSSLSGSATYEQYF	.	TRBJ2-7	TRBV28	many
TGTGCCAGCAGCTTACGAGGAGCGGGTCTGCAGTATTTT	CASSLRGAGLQYF	.	TRBJ2-3	TRBV7-2	.
TGCGCCAGCAGCTTGGGCCCTTACGGGGGCCAGCCCCAGCATTTT	CASSLGPYGGQPQHF	.	TRBJ1-5	TRBV5-1	.
TGTGCCAGCAGGCCCGGCGGGAGCTCCTACAATGAGCAGTTCTTC	CASRPGGSSYNEQFF	TRBD2	TRBJ2-1	TRBV2	few
TGTGCCATCCGGGGCAGCGGGAGCTCAACCTATTCCTACGAGCAGTACTTC	CAIRGSGSSTYSYEQYF	TRBD2	TRBJ2-7	TRBV10-3	once
TGTGCCAGCAGCAAACGGGGTGAGGCCTCCTACGAGCAGTACTTC	CASSKRGEASYEQYF	.	TRBJ2-7	TRBV21-1	.
TGTGCCAGCAGTTTATTCAGCGGGGGGGCCCCGGGCGAGCAGTACTTC	CASSLFSGGAPGEQYF	TRBD2	TRBJ2-7	TRBV28	few
TGCAGTGCTGCCGGACAGACTAGCAATCAGCCCCAGCATTTT	CSAAGQTSNQPQHF	.	TRBJ1-5	TRBV20-1	.
TGTGCCAGCAGTTTGGGCAGGGTGTCTGAAGCTTTCTTT	CASSLGRVSEAFF	.	TRBJ1-1	TRBV28	.
TGCGCCAGCAGCCAAGATAGGGGGCCCACAGATACGCAGTATTTT	CASSQDRGPTDTQYF	TRBD1	TRBJ2-3	TRBV4-3	many
TGTGCCAGCAGCGTAGAGTCTGCAACTAATGAAAAACTGTTTTTT	CASSVESATNEKLFF	.	TRBJ1-4	TRBV9	.
TGTGCCAGCAGGTTTCTAGGGGCTAACTATGGCTACACCTTC	CASRFLGANYGYTF	.	TRBJ1-2	TRBV12-3/TRBV12-4	.
TGTGCCATCAGTGGGGGGTTGTGGGACTACAATGAGCAGTACTTC	CAISGGLWDYNEQYF	TRBD2	TRBJ2-7	TRBV10-3	few
TGCGCCAGCAGCTTGGGGGTCGGGGGGGCAGAAGAGCAGTACTTC	CASSLGVGGAEEQYF	TRBD2	TRBJ2-7	TRBV5-1	many
TGCGCCAGCAGCCAAGATGAAGGACTAGCCTCCTACAATGAGCAGTTCTTC	CASSQDEGLASYNEQFF	TRBD2	TRBJ2-1	TRBV4-1	.
TGTGCCAGTAGTAAGGGACAGCACTATGGCTACACCTTC	CASSKGQHYGYTF	TRBD1	TRBJ1-2	TRBV19	.